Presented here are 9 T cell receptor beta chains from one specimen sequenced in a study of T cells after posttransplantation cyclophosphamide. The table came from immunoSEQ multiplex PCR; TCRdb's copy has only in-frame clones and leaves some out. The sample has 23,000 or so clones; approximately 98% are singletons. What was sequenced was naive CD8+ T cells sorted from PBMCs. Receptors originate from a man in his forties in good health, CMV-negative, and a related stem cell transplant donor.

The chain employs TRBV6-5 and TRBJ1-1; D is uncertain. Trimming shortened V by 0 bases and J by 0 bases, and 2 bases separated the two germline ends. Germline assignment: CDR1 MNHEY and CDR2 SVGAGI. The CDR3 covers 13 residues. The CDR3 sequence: CASSYSMNTEAFF. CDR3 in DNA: TGTGCCAGCAGTTACTCTATGAACACTGAAGCTTTCTTT.

The CDR3 DNA reads TGTGCCAGCACCCCGATTGGACAGGGGGCCTACGAGCAGTACTTC. Its translation: CASTPIGQGAYEQYF. The chain links TRBV7-9 to TRBJ2-7, with 10 bases that match TRBD1. The V gene's germline CDR1 is SEHNR and CDR2 FQNEAQ (reference sequence). The CDR3 loop spans 15 amino acids. V was pared by 7 bases and J by 2 bases, with 8 bases of the junction left unmatched. Filled out from reference TRBV7-9 and TRBJ2-7, the complete variable domain reads DTGVSQNPRHKITKRGQNVTFRCDPISEHNRLYWYRQTLGQGPEFLTYFQNEAQLEKSRLLSDRFSAERPKGSFSTLEIQRTEQGDSAMYLCASTPIGQGAYEQYFGPGTRLTVT.

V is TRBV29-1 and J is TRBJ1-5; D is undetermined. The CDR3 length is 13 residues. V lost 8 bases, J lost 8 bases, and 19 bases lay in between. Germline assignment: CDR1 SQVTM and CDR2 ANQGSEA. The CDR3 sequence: CSSPEEVIKPQHF. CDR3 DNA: TGCAGCTCCCCCGAGGAGGTTATCAAGCCCCAGCATTTT.

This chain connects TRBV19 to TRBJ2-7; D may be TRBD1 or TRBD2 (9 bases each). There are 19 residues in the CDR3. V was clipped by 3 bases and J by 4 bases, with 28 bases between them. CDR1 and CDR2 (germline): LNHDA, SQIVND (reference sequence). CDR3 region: CASSIRTGAASGDRYEQYF. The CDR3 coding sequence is TGTGCCAGTAGTATCCGGACAGGGGCGGCTAGCGGGGACCGGTACGAGCAGTACTTC.

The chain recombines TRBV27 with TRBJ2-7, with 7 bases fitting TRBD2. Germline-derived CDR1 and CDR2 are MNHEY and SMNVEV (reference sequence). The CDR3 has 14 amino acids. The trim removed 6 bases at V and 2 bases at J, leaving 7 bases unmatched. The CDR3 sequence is CASRQTSGTYEQYF. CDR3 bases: TGTGCCAGCAGGCAAACCAGCGGGACCTACGAGCAGTACTTC.

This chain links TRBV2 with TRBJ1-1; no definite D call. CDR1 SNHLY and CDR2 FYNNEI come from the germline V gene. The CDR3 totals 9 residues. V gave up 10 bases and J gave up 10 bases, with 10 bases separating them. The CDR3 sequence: CATEEGAFF. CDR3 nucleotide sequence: TGTGCCACCGAGGAAGGAGCTTTCTTT.

The CDR3 reads CASGGQGFEFF. The CDR3 nucleotides read TGTGCCAGCGGGGGACAGGGGTTCGAGTTCTTC. The chain has TRBV6-1 and TRBJ2-1, with 10 bases aligning to TRBD1. The CDR3 sequence is 11 residues long. Germline V gives CDR1 MNHNS, CDR2 SASEGT. The V segment lost 8 bases and the J segment 14 bases; nucleotides outside the gene matches: 6.

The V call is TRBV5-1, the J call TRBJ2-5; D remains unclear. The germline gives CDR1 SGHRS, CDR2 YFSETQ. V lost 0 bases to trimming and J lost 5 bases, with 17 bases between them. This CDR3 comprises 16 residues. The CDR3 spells CASSLAMEIFEETQYF. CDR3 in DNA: TGCGCCAGCAGCTTGGCCATGGAGATCTTTGAGGAGACCCAGTACTTC. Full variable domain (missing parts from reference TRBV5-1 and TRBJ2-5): KAGVTQTPRYLIKTRGQQVTLSCSPISGHRSVSWYQQTPGQGLQFLFEYFSETQRNKGNFPGRFSGRQFSNSRSEMNVSTLELGDSALYLCASSLAMEIFEETQYFGPGTRLLVL.

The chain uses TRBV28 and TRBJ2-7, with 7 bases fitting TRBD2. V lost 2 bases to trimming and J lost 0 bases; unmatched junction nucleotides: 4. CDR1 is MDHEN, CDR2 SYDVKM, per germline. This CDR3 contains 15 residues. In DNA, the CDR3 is TGTGCCAGCAGTTTAAAAGCGGGGAGCTCCTACGAGCAGTACTTC. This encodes CASSLKAGSSYEQYF.